This TCR beta chain is from a study of blood T cell repertoires in COVID-19. The table came from immunoSEQ multiplex PCR; TCRdb's copy has only in-frame clones and leaves some out. Of 25,000 to 35,000 clones in the sample, roughly nine tenths are singletons; the top ten hold around 17%. CDR1 and CDR2 (germline): MNHEY, SMNVEV (reference sequence). Trimming cost V 5 bases and J 3 bases; bases outside gene matches: 4. This CDR3 contains 13 residues. The origin of this receptor is a human donor with active COVID-19. The donor label of this sample is uncertain. The sample comprised peripheral blood. This chain links TRBV27 with TRBJ2-7; TRBD2 matches at 7 bases. The CDR3 protein is CASSRREVYEQYF. The CDR3 DNA is TGTGCCAGCAGTAGACGGGAGGTCTACGAGCAGTACTTC.